One sample yielded the 8 T cell receptor beta chains listed below, sequenced in a study of type 1 and type 2 diabetes patients. PCR was run on genomic DNA. Multiplex PCR with 30 forward and 13 reverse primers amplified the TCR beta CDR3. TCRdb used MiXCR to reprocess the multiplex PCR reads, holding one entry per CDR3 protein. The table lists about 290,000 distinct CDR3 sequences, approximately 45% of them singletons. Sample: peripheral blood mononuclear cells (PBMCs). The receptors originated from a man aged 18 to 35 with type 2 diabetes.

J is TRBJ2-5 and V is TRBV7-6; either TRBD1 or TRBD2 may fit D (5 bases each). The CDR3 extends over 15 amino acids. V gave up 1 base and J gave up 0 bases, with 9 bases separating them. CDR1 is SGHVS, CDR2 FNYEAQ, per germline. This CDR3 reads CASSLGGNYQETQYF. The CDR3 nucleotides are TGTGCCAGCAGCTTAGGGGGGAACTACCAAGAGACCCAGTACTTC.

This chain uses TRBV19 with TRBJ1-6; 7 bases match TRBD1. The J segment lost 16 bases and the V segment lost 3 bases, leaving 9 bases of the junction unmatched. Germline V gene sequence: CDR1 LNHDA, CDR2 SQIVND (reference sequence). The CDR3 is 13 amino acids. This CDR3 reads CASSIGTGDGLHF. CDR3 sequence (DNA): TGTGCCAGTAGTATCGGCACAGGGGATGGGCTCCACTTT.

The chain carries TRBV12-3 or TRBV12-4 and TRBJ1-1; D remains ambiguous. The germline V and J ends were trimmed by 1 base and 3 bases, with 6 bases remaining between them. This CDR3 region has 13 residues. CDR3 nucleotide sequence: TGTGCCAGCAGTTTAGAGATGCACACTGAAGCTTTCTTT. It translates to CASSLEMHTEAFF.

This clonotype was counted between two and nine times. The chain links TRBV19 to TRBJ1-5, with D possibly matching TRBD1 (5 bases). The germline V gene encodes CDR1 LNHDA and CDR2 SQIVND (reference sequence). The CDR3 is made up of 12 amino acids. Trimming cost V 5 bases and J 7 bases, with 9 bases left between them. CDR3 residues: CASSSGWQPQHF. The CDR3 DNA sequence: TGTGCCAGTAGTTCAGGGTGGCAGCCCCAGCATTTT.

This clonotype showed up just a few times. V gene TRBV28 combines with J gene TRBJ2-7; 7 nucleotides agree with TRBD2. The germline gives CDR1 MDHEN, CDR2 SYDVKM. J gave up 0 bases and V 5 bases, and 7 bases lay outside the gene matches. This CDR3 contains 15 residues. The CDR3 here is CASSPSSGNSYEQYF. The CDR3 nucleotides are TGTGCCAGCAGTCCGTCCAGCGGGAACTCCTACGAGCAGTACTTC.

This clonotype has just a few counts. The V gene is TRBV4-3, the J gene TRBJ2-1; TRBD2 aligns across 13 bases. Germline lookup yields CDR1 LGHNA and CDR2 YSLEER. Trimming at V came to 1 base and at J to 0 bases, leaving 3 bases not matched to a gene. This CDR3 contains 18 residues. The CDR3 DNA follows: TGCGCCAGCAGCCAAGGGACTAGCGGGGGCAGCTCCTACAATGAGCAGTTCTTC. Translated, it gives CASSQGTSGGSSYNEQFF.

This clonotype was seen at least ten times. The CDR3 bases are TGTGCCTGGAGTTTTGGGTACGAGCAGTACTTC. This gives the protein CAWSFGYEQYF. The chain carries TRBV30 and TRBJ2-7; no firm D call. Trimming pared 2 bases from V and 4 bases from J, leaving 6 bases between. Germline CDR1 and CDR2: GTSNPN and SVGIG (reference sequence). The CDR3 spans 11 residues.

The rearrangement uses TRBV6-6 and TRBJ2-1; TRBD2 agrees at 9 bases. V lost 10 bases to trimming and J lost 6 bases; unmatched junction nucleotides: 16. Germline loops: CDR1 MNHNY, CDR2 SVGAGI (reference sequence). This CDR3 contains 16 residues. The CDR3 is CAISQAVSGGPNEQFF. Written as DNA, the CDR3 is TGTGCCATCAGCCAGGCGGTCAGCGGGGGGCCCAATGAGCAGTTCTTC.